Listed below are T cell receptor beta chains from one sample, sequenced in a study of beta chain features in type 1 diabetes. Assay used: immunoSEQ multiplex PCR; TCRdb lists only in-frame clones, some missing. Of fewer than 450,000 clones listed, roughly 14% are singletons. Material: naive CD4+ T cells from blood. All receptors derive from a woman younger than 35 with type 1 diabetes. The CDR3 runs from the conserved cysteine through the conserved F or W. A D gene is named only where the DNA matches it firmly. Clone size is shown for a subset of rows, as once, few, many or a class of expanded clone.

d_call	clone_size	v_call	j_call	cdr3_aa	cdr3_nt
TRBD1	.	TRBV27	TRBJ2-7	CASSLPGTAHEQYF	TGTGCCAGCAGTTTACCGGGGACAGCCCACGAGCAGTACTTC
.	few	TRBV19	TRBJ1-2	CASRDRGLRDGYTF	TGTGCCAGTAGAGACAGAGGTCTCCGCGATGGCTACACCTTC
TRBD2	few	TRBV10-3	TRBJ2-7	CAIKAGAGYEQYF	TGTGCCATTAAAGCGGGAGCGGGCTACGAGCAGTACTTC
.	.	TRBV4-3	TRBJ2-3	CASSQRVGTQYF	TGCGCCAGCAGCCAACGGGTGGGTACGCAGTATTTT
.	.	TRBV18	TRBJ2-5	CASSPPDQETQYF	TGTGCCAGCTCACCACCCGACCAAGAGACCCAGTACTTC
TRBD2	few	TRBV5-4	TRBJ2-1	CASSLAGGPKNEQFF	TGTGCCAGCAGCTTGGCGGGAGGGCCGAAGAATGAGCAGTTCTTC
TRBD2	.	TRBV7-3	TRBJ2-3	CASNKGGPPDTQYF	TGTGCCAGCAATAAGGGAGGGCCCCCAGATACGCAGTATTTT
TRBD1	.	TRBV18	TRBJ1-1	CASSFSTGSNTEAFF	TGTGCCAGCTCATTTTCGACAGGGTCGAACACTGAAGCTTTCTTT
TRBD2	.	TRBV5-1	TRBJ2-5	CASSLGGLAGQETQYF	TGCGCCAGCAGCTTGGGCGGACTAGCGGGACAGGAGACCCAGTACTTC
.	.	TRBV29-1	TRBJ1-1	CSVAPRLNTEAFF	TGCAGCGTTGCTCCCAGATTGAACACTGAAGCTTTCTTT
.	.	TRBV30	TRBJ2-3	CAWSPGATDTQYF	TGTGCCTGGAGTCCAGGGGCCACAGATACGCAGTATTTT
TRBD2	.	TRBV5-1	TRBJ2-1	CASSWGLAGVRYEQFF	TGCGCCAGCAGCTGGGGACTAGCGGGAGTTAGGTATGAGCAGTTCTTC
.	few	TRBV19	TRBJ1-5	CASTGGFFNQPQHF	TGTGCCAGTACCGGCGGATTCTTCAATCAGCCCCAGCATTTT
.	.	TRBV7-3	TRBJ2-3	CASSSGLRGQTDTQYF	TGTGCCAGCAGCTCGGGACTTAGGGGCCAAACAGATACGCAGTATTTT
TRBD1	few	TRBV7-2	TRBJ2-3	CASSLGPGGDTQYF	TGTGCCAGCAGCTTAGGGCCAGGGGGAGATACGCAGTATTTT
.	.	TRBV11-2	TRBJ2-1	CASSRRGRRQPDNEQFF	TGTGCCAGCAGCCGACGCGGACGGCGACAGCCAGACAATGAGCAGTTCTTC
.	.	TRBV5-4	TRBJ2-1	CASSLRRAGDNEQFF	TGTGCCAGCAGCTTGAGGAGGGCAGGTGACAATGAGCAGTTCTTC
TRBD2	.	TRBV2	TRBJ2-1	CASRRLAGYNEQFF	TGTGCCAGCAGGAGACTAGCGGGCTACAATGAGCAGTTCTTC
.	few	TRBV28	TRBJ2-3	CASSLYPTRGTDTQYF	TGTGCCAGCAGTTTATACCCTACTAGGGGCACAGATACGCAGTATTTT
.	.	TRBV5-6	TRBJ2-2	CASSYTVNTGELFF	TGTGCCAGCAGCTATACAGTGAACACCGGGGAGCTGTTTTTT
TRBD2	.	TRBV5-1	TRBJ2-1	CASSPGTAGTSGRASSYNEQFF	TGCGCCAGCAGCCCGGGGACAGCTGGGACTAGCGGGAGGGCGAGCTCCTACAATGAGCAGTTCTTC
TRBD1	.	TRBV2	TRBJ1-2	CASRYGGQVRASNYGYTF	TGTGCCAGCAGATACGGCGGACAGGTCCGGGCCTCTAACTATGGCTACACCTTC
TRBD1	few	TRBV29-1	TRBJ2-3	CSVTGRMADTQYF	TGCAGCGTGACAGGGAGAATGGCAGATACGCAGTATTTT
.	.	TRBV18	TRBJ1-3	CASSPSGSGNTIYF	TGTGCCAGCTCACCTTCAGGGTCTGGAAACACCATATATTTT
TRBD1	few	TRBV29-1	TRBJ2-1	CSVLQTGGNEQFF	TGCAGCGTTTTACAAACAGGGGGAAATGAGCAGTTCTTC
TRBD2	few	TRBV9	TRBJ2-7	CASSHLGASGMYEQYF	TGTGCCAGCAGCCACCTGGGGGCTAGCGGGATGTACGAGCAGTACTTC
TRBD2	few	TRBV7-3	TRBJ2-2	CASSLQASGNTGELFF	TGTGCCAGCAGTCTACAGGCTAGCGGGAACACCGGGGAGCTGTTTTTT
TRBD1	.	TRBV5-1	TRBJ1-1	CASSWNTGTANTEAFF	TGCGCCAGCAGCTGGAATACCGGGACAGCGAACACTGAAGCTTTCTTT
TRBD2	few	TRBV5-1	TRBJ2-3	CASSLGGTSRSTDTQYF	TGCGCCAGCAGCTTGGGGGGGACTAGCAGGTCCACAGATACGCAGTATTTT
TRBD1	.	TRBV5-4	TRBJ2-7	CASSLARDRPYEQYF	TGTGCCAGCAGCTTGGCCCGGGACAGACCCTACGAGCAGTACTTC
TRBD1	.	TRBV2	TRBJ1-1	CASSGQGGTEAFF	TGTGCCAGCAGTGGACAGGGAGGCACTGAAGCTTTCTTT